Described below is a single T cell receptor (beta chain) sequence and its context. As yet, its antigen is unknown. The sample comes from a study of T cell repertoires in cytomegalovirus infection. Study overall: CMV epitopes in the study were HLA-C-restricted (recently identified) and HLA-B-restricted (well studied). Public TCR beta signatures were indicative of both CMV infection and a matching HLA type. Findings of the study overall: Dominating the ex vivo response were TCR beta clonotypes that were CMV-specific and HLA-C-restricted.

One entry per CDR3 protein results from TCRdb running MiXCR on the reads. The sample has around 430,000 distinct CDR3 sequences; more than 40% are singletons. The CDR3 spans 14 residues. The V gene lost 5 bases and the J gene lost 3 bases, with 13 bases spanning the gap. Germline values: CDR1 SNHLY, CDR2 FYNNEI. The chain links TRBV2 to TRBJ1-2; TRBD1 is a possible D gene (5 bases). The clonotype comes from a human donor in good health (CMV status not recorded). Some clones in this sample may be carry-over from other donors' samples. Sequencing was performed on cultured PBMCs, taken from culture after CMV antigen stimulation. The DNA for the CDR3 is TGTGCCAGCAGTCCAGGGATTAGGGACTATGGCTACACCTTC. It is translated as CASSPGIRDYGYTF.